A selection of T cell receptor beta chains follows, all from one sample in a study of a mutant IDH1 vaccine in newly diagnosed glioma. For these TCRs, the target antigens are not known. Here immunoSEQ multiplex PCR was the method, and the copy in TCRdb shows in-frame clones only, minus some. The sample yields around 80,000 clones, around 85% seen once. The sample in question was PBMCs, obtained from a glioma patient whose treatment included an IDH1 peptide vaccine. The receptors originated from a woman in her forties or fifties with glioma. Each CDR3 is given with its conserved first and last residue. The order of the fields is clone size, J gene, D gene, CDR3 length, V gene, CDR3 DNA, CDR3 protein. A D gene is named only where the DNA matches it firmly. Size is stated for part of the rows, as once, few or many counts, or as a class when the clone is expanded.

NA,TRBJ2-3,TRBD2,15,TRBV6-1,TGTGCCAGCAGGGAAGCGGGAATCAGCACAGATACGCAGTATTTT,CASREAGISTDTQYF
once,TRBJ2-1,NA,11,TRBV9,TGTGCCAGCAGCTTACGACAGGAGCAGTTCTTC,CASSLRQEQFF
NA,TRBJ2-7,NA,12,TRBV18,TGTGCCAGCTCAGCCCAGGGAAACGAGCAGTACTTC,CASSAQGNEQYF
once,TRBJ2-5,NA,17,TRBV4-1,TGCGCCAGCAGCCAAAGGGGAATTAGAGGTAGCCAAGAGACCCAGTACTTC,CASSQRGIRGSQETQYF
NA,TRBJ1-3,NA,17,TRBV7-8,TGTGCCAGCAGCCCCTACAGGGTACACACCTCTGGAAACACCATATATTTT,CASSPYRVHTSGNTIYF
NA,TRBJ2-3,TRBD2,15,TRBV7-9,TGTGCCAGCAGCTTAATGGCGGGAGAGACAGATACGCAGTATTTT,CASSLMAGETDTQYF
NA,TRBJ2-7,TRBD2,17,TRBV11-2,TGTGCCAGCAGCCCCCGACTAGCGGGAGACGGGGCTAGGGAGCAGTACTTC,CASSPRLAGDGAREQYF
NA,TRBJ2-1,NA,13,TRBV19,TGTGCCAGTAGCCGGAGCTCCTACAATGAGCAGTTCTTC,CASSRSSYNEQFF
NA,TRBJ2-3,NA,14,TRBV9,TGTGCCAGCACCCAGGGGGGGAACACAGATACGCAGTATTTT,CASTQGGNTDTQYF
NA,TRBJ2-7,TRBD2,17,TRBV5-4,TGTGCCAGCAGCTTCGGGACTAGCGGGAAGGGAACCTACGAGCAGTACTTC,CASSFGTSGKGTYEQYF
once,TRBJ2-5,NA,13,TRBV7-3,TGTGCCAGCAGCTTATCCAGGGGTGAGACCCAGTACTTC,CASSLSRGETQYF
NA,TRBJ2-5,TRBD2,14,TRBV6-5,TGTGCCAGCCGGACTAGCGGGAGGGCGGAGACCCAGTACTTC,CASRTSGRAETQYF
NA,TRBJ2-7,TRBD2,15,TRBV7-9,TGTGCCAGCAGCTTAGGGACTAGCGGATCCTACGAGCAGTACTTC,CASSLGTSGSYEQYF
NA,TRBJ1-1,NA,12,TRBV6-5,TGTGCCAGCAGTTACTCGCGGAGTGAAGCTTTCTTT,CASSYSRSEAFF
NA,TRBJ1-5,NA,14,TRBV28,TGTGCCAGCAGTTTAAGGGGGGGGAATCAGCCCCAGCATTTT,CASSLRGGNQPQHF
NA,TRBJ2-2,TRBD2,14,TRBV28,TGTGCCAGCAGCCCCGGGAGGGGTCCCGGGGAGCTGTTTTTT,CASSPGRGPGELFF
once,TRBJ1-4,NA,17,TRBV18,TGTGCCAGCTCACCGTCCCGCGCCCGCTACCTTAATGAAAAACTGTTTTTT,CASSPSRARYLNEKLFF
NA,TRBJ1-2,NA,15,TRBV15,TGTGCCACCAGCAGAGATCAGTCAACTAACTATGGCTACACCTTC,CATSRDQSTNYGYTF
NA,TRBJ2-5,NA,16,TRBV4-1,TGCGCCAGCAGTTTCCCCCCGGGGCAGTCCCAAGAGACCCAGTACTTC,CASSFPPGQSQETQYF
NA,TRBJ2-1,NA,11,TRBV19,TGTGCCAGTAACAACTTCAATGAGCAGTTCTTC,CASNNFNEQFF
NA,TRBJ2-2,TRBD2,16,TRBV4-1,TGCGCCAGCAACCAACCCGGACTAGCGGTCACCGGGGAGCTGTTTTTT,CASNQPGLAVTGELFF
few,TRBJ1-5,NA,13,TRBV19,TGTGCCAGTAGTATAGCCCGAAATCAGCCCCAGCATTTT,CASSIARNQPQHF
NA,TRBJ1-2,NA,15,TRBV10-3,TGTGCCATCAGTGAGTCGGGACCATCAAGAGAAGGCTACACCTTC,CAISESGPSREGYTF
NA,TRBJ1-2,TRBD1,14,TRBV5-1,TGCGCCAGCAGCTCCGGACAGGACAACTATGGCTACACCTTC,CASSSGQDNYGYTF